The rows below give T cell receptor beta chains drawn from one sample of a study of blood T cell repertoires in COVID-19. Profiled with immunoSEQ multiplex PCR; TCRdb holds only in-frame clones, not every one. The repertoire holds 80,000 or so clones, 90% seen once, with about 1% in the top ten. Sample: peripheral blood. These receptors were collected from a woman in her forties or fifties in a cohort sampled during active COVID-19. Both conserved end residues are part of each CDR3. Each record gives: clone size, J gene, D gene, V gene, CDR3 DNA, CDR3 protein. A D gene is named only where the DNA matches it firmly. Rows give clone size only sometimes, using once, few, many, or a class for an expanded clone.

abundance: -; j_gene: TRBJ1-2; d_gene: -; v_gene: TRBV18; CDR3nt: TGTGCCAGCTCACCACCGAGAGCTCGCGGGGCCTTCATAGCCGATAACTATGGCTACACCTTC; CDR3aa: CASSPPRARGAFIADNYGYTF
abundance: -; j_gene: TRBJ2-3; d_gene: TRBD2; v_gene: TRBV28; CDR3nt: TGTGCCAGCAGTTTATCAGCGGGAGGGCCTCAGGATACGCAGTATTTT; CDR3aa: CASSLSAGGPQDTQYF
abundance: few; j_gene: TRBJ1-5; d_gene: TRBD1; v_gene: TRBV5-3; CDR3nt: TGTGCCAGAAGCTTAGATTTGCGGGTGTCCAAACAGGGGGCTACACAGCCCCAGCATTTT; CDR3aa: CARSLDLRVSKQGATQPQHF
abundance: once; j_gene: TRBJ1-2; d_gene: -; v_gene: TRBV11-2; CDR3nt: TGTGCCAGCAGCTTGGGGCAACCAACTGGCTACACCTTC; CDR3aa: CASSLGQPTGYTF
abundance: once; j_gene: TRBJ1-5; d_gene: TRBD1; v_gene: TRBV2; CDR3nt: TGTGCCAGCAGTGAAGGGACAGGGTTGGATCAGCCCCAGCATTTT; CDR3aa: CASSEGTGLDQPQHF
abundance: -; j_gene: TRBJ1-2; d_gene: TRBD1; v_gene: TRBV4-2; CDR3nt: TGTGCCAGCAGCCCCAGCGGACAGGCCCCAGGGTATGGCTACACCTTC; CDR3aa: CASSPSGQAPGYGYTF
abundance: -; j_gene: TRBJ1-1; d_gene: -; v_gene: TRBV18; CDR3nt: TGTGCCAGCTCACCACTAACCGCGGGGGCTGTGAACACTGAAGCTTTCTTT; CDR3aa: CASSPLTAGAVNTEAFF
abundance: -; j_gene: TRBJ1-5; d_gene: -; v_gene: TRBV7-9; CDR3nt: TGTGCCAGCAGCTCGGACAACCAGCCCCAGCATTTT; CDR3aa: CASSSDNQPQHF
abundance: -; j_gene: TRBJ2-3; d_gene: TRBD2; v_gene: TRBV19; CDR3nt: TGTGCCAGTGGGAAATGGGGGCGACTAGCGGGAGAGGCAGATACGCAGTATTTT; CDR3aa: CASGKWGRLAGEADTQYF
abundance: -; j_gene: TRBJ1-3; d_gene: -; v_gene: TRBV7-8; CDR3nt: TGTGCCAGCAGCTTAGGAGGAGGGGCAGGCATTTCTGGAAACACCATATATTTT; CDR3aa: CASSLGGGAGISGNTIYF
abundance: once; j_gene: TRBJ2-1; d_gene: -; v_gene: TRBV30; CDR3nt: TGTGCCTGGAGTGAGAGGAATGAGCAGTTCTTC; CDR3aa: CAWSERNEQFF
abundance: -; j_gene: TRBJ2-1; d_gene: TRBD2; v_gene: TRBV28; CDR3nt: TGTGCCAGCAGTCCCTCTTTCGGGGGGGATGAGCAGTTCTTC; CDR3aa: CASSPSFGGDEQFF
abundance: -; j_gene: TRBJ2-5; d_gene: TRBD1; v_gene: TRBV28; CDR3nt: TGTGCCAGCAGTTTCCCCGGGACAGGGGGGGGAGAGACCCAGTACTTC; CDR3aa: CASSFPGTGGGETQYF
abundance: -; j_gene: TRBJ2-5; d_gene: -; v_gene: TRBV7-2; CDR3nt: TGTGCCAGCAGCTTCAGGGTTGGGATGGAGACCCAGTACTTC; CDR3aa: CASSFRVGMETQYF
abundance: -; j_gene: TRBJ2-1; d_gene: -; v_gene: TRBV6-6; CDR3nt: TGTGCCAGCAGTTACTCAGTTGCTCCTAAGGAGGAGCAGTTCTTC; CDR3aa: CASSYSVAPKEEQFF
abundance: -; j_gene: TRBJ2-1; d_gene: -; v_gene: TRBV3-1/TRBV3-2; CDR3nt: TGTGCCAGCAGCCTCGCGGGGAATGAGCAGTTCTTC; CDR3aa: CASSLAGNEQFF
abundance: -; j_gene: TRBJ2-1; d_gene: TRBD2; v_gene: TRBV4-1; CDR3nt: TGCGCCAGCAGCCTGCCTAGCGGGGGAAGCTCCTACAATGAGCAGTTCTTC; CDR3aa: CASSLPSGGSSYNEQFF
abundance: -; j_gene: TRBJ2-5; d_gene: TRBD1; v_gene: TRBV7-9; CDR3nt: TGTGCCAGCACCAAACAGGGGGTCGTAGAGACCCAGTACTTC; CDR3aa: CASTKQGVVETQYF
abundance: -; j_gene: TRBJ2-1; d_gene: -; v_gene: TRBV28; CDR3nt: TGTGCCAGCAGTCTCGAGGTAGGGGTCTACAATGAGCAGTTCTTC; CDR3aa: CASSLEVGVYNEQFF
abundance: -; j_gene: TRBJ2-3; d_gene: TRBD2; v_gene: TRBV27; CDR3nt: TGTGCCAGCTTTCAGCGGGAGGATACGCAGTATTTT; CDR3aa: CASFQREDTQYF
abundance: once; j_gene: TRBJ2-2; d_gene: -; v_gene: TRBV5-1; CDR3nt: TGCGCCAGCAGCTTGGGACATAAGAACACCGGGGAGCTGTTTTTT; CDR3aa: CASSLGHKNTGELFF
abundance: -; j_gene: TRBJ2-7; d_gene: TRBD1; v_gene: TRBV18; CDR3nt: TGTGCCAGCTCACCCACCAGGCAGGGGGCGGACTACGAGCAGTACTTC; CDR3aa: CASSPTRQGADYEQYF
abundance: -; j_gene: TRBJ1-4; d_gene: -; v_gene: TRBV28; CDR3nt: TGTGCCAGCAGTTTATTGGGGCCCCTCGGAAAACTGTTTTTT; CDR3aa: CASSLLGPLGKLFF
abundance: -; j_gene: TRBJ2-7; d_gene: TRBD2; v_gene: TRBV7-9; CDR3nt: TGTGCCAGCAGCTTTTCTAGCGGGAGGACGTCCTACGAGCAGTACTTC; CDR3aa: CASSFSSGRTSYEQYF
abundance: -; j_gene: TRBJ1-1; d_gene: TRBD1; v_gene: TRBV29-1; CDR3nt: TGCAGCGTTACAGGGGTGGGCACTGAAGCTTTCTTT; CDR3aa: CSVTGVGTEAFF
abundance: -; j_gene: TRBJ1-2; d_gene: TRBD1; v_gene: TRBV7-9; CDR3nt: TGTGCCAGCAGCTCCACAGGGGATATCTATGGCTACACCTTC; CDR3aa: CASSSTGDIYGYTF
abundance: -; j_gene: TRBJ2-1; d_gene: -; v_gene: TRBV3-1/TRBV3-2; CDR3nt: TGTGCCAGCAGCCAGGACAGCTTGAGCTCCTACAATGAGCAGTTCTTC; CDR3aa: CASSQDSLSSYNEQFF
abundance: -; j_gene: TRBJ1-3; d_gene: -; v_gene: TRBV19; CDR3nt: TGTGCCAGTAGTTACACGACAGCGGGAAACACCATATATTTT; CDR3aa: CASSYTTAGNTIYF
abundance: once; j_gene: TRBJ1-1; d_gene: -; v_gene: TRBV6-6; CDR3nt: TGTGCCAGCAGCCTCGGACAGAAGAACACTGAAGCTTTCTTT; CDR3aa: CASSLGQKNTEAFF
abundance: -; j_gene: TRBJ1-1; d_gene: -; v_gene: TRBV3-1/TRBV3-2; CDR3nt: TGTGCCAGCAGCCAAGGCGGCGAGAACACTGAAGCTTTCTTT; CDR3aa: CASSQGGENTEAFF
abundance: -; j_gene: TRBJ1-5; d_gene: -; v_gene: TRBV6-5; CDR3nt: TGTGCCAGCAGTAAGGAGGTGCAGCCCCAGCATTTT; CDR3aa: CASSKEVQPQHF